This TCR beta chain was captured in a study of blood T cell repertoires in COVID-19. Here immunoSEQ multiplex PCR was the method, and the copy in TCRdb shows in-frame clones only, minus some. Of under 80,000 clones in the sample, about 80% were seen once. The source material was peripheral blood. The source of this sequence is a man in his fifties with acute or convalescent COVID-19.

Written as DNA, the CDR3 is TGTGCCAGCAGTTACGGTGGTCAGTTCTATGGCTACACCTTC. It yields the protein CASSYGGQFYGYTF. The chain is built from TRBV6-5 and TRBJ1-2; unclear D gene. The CDR3 is 14 residues long. Germline V CDR1 and CDR2: MNHEY, SVGAGI. Deletions cut 2 bases from V and 4 bases from J, with 11 bases between.